The entry that follows covers one TCR beta chain sequence. As processed by the authors: Reference gene primer amplification gave nucleated cell count estimates. The assay was immunoSEQ multiplex PCR, and TCRdb's table has in-frame clones only and misses some. V and J calls and clone size are those listed in that table; D and trimming were worked out from the DNA. The sample includes around 100,000 clones, approximately 88% of them seen just once. V was trimmed by 0 bases and J by 7 bases, leaving 16 bases between them. The CDR3 length is 15 residues. Germline V gene lookup returns CDR1 SGHRS and CDR2 YFSETQ. This sample was taken from a study of blood T cell repertoires in COVID-19. Study overall: Acute and convalescent COVID-19 specimens originated in the United States, Italy and Spain. T cells, B-cell-depleted T cells, or PBMCs supplied cDNA or gDNA.

This sequence was found in a human donor in a cohort sampled during active COVID-19. The sequenced material came from peripheral blood. This chain connects TRBV5-1 to TRBJ1-1; D call uncertain. For the CDR3, the DNA is TGCGCCAGCAGCTTGGAGGGTGAGGGTGGGAGTGAAGCTTTCTTT. Residues: CASSLEGEGGSEAFF.